What follows describes a single T cell receptor (beta chain). What it recognizes is unknown. PCR employed 60 Vbeta and 13 Jbeta primers. Assay used: immunoSEQ multiplex PCR; TCRdb lists only in-frame clones, some missing. The table has about 140,000 clones, 75% to 85% seen once. These data come from a study of cytomegalovirus exposure and HLA in healthy donors. Study findings and constraints: Relative to the approximately 670-donor mean, N-insertions were reportedly fewer in an Asian-associated ancestry cluster in a later analysis. It was reportedly the case that the classifier diagnosed cytomegalovirus status with high specificity and sensitivity. Researchers reported in a later analysis that a missense DCLRE1C variant was tied to TCR beta V- and J-gene trimming.

CDR3 length: 15 amino acids. The germline V gene encodes CDR1 SGHVS and CDR2 FQNEAQ. Trimming removed 4 bases at V and 1 base at J, with 12 bases between. This clonotype was obtained from a woman between 18 and 29 years old in good health and CMV-seropositive. The sample comprised PBMCs. J is TRBJ2-3 and V is TRBV7-8; D might be TRBD1 (5 bases). This chain's CDR3 is CASSSLGPGTDTQYF. Written as DNA, the CDR3 is TGTGCCAGCAGCTCGCTGGGGCCGGGCACAGATACGCAGTATTTT.